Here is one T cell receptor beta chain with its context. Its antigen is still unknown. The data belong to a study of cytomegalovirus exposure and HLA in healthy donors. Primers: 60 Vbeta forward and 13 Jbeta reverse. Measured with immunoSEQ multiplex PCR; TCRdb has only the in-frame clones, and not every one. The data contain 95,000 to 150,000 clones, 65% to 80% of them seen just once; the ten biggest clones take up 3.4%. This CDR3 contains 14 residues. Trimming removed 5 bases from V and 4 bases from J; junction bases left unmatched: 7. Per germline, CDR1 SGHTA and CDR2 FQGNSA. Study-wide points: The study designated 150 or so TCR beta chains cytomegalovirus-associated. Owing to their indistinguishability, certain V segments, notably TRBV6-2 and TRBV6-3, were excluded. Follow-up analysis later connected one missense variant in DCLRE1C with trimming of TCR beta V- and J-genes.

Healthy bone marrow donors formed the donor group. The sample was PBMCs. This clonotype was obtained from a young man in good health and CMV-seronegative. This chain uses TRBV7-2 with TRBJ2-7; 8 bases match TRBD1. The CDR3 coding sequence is TGTGCCAGCAGCCCGGACAGGGTACAATACGAGCAGTACTTC. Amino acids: CASSPDRVQYEQYF.